The T cell receptor beta chain described here comes from a study of T-cell reconstitution after alpha-beta-depleted transplantation in children. Findings and caveats of the study: T cells produced anew were the main source of T-cell counts and diversity one year after transplant. Recipient T cells and thymic progenitors that survived were the source of the high TCRbeta diversity seen at day 60 in some patients. Several hundred graft clones that had expanded were reportedly the source of alpha-beta T cells about two months after transplant.

Concerning this clonotype: No antigen is known for it.

Germline V gives CDR1 GTSNPN, CDR2 SVGIG (reference sequence). V shed 3 bases and J shed 2 bases, with 17 bases lying between them. The CDR3 spans 16 residues. Unique molecular identifiers were incorporated when the TCRbeta library was constructed. TCRdb fed the PCR reads into MiXCR, producing one record per CDR3 protein. The sample contains under 20,000 distinct CDR3 sequences, 13% of which appear only once. This TCR came from a female patient aged 2 to 10 who had a stem cell transplant for congenital amegakaryocytic thrombocytopenia, so the T cells may come from the graft donor. Specimen: PBMCs, mostly from graft donor cells, collected 60 days after TCRalphabeta/CD19-depleted stem cell transplant. The J gene is TRBJ1-5, the V gene TRBV30, with D perhaps TRBD1 (5 bases). As DNA, the CDR3 is TGTGCCTGGAGCCAGGGCACGGTCGATGGCAATCAGCCCCAGCATTTT. Its translation: CAWSQGTVDGNQPQHF.